These 7 T cell receptor beta chains originate from one sample sequenced in a study of CXCR3-negative and CXCR3-positive naive CD8 T cells. Study observations and caveats: Hydrophobicity of TRB CDR3s was greater in CXCR3-positive naive cells than in CXCR3-negative naive cells.

No antigens are known for them. UMI labels and 5' RACE were used to prepare the TRB cDNA libraries. Reprocessing the 5' RACE reads, TCRdb reports a single entry for every CDR3 protein and omits DNA. The sample table sets out under 8,500 distinct CDR3 sequences. The sample was naive CXCR3+ CD8+ T cells from blood. The sample's subset: CD45RO-CCR7+CD27+CD95- naive CD8+ T cells expressing CXCR3 (TNR3+). The receptors derive from a human donor in good health. Some clones in this sample may be carry-over from other donors' samples.

By frequency, this clonotype registers medium-sized. V usage is TRBV7-2 and J usage is TRBJ2-1; as DNA is missing, the TRBD1 call by TCRdb cannot be tested. Germline V lookup: CDR1 SGHTA, CDR2 FQGNSA. The CDR3 covers 17 residues. The CDR3 spells CASSFMGVAFSYNEQFF. The full variable domain, its missing parts supplied by reference TRBV7-2 and TRBJ2-1, is GAGVSQSPSNKVTEKGKDVELRCDPISGHTALYWYRQSLGQGLEFLIYFQGNSAPDKSGLPSDRFSAERTGGSVSTLTIQRTQQEDSAVYLCASSFMGVAFSYNEQFFGPGTRLTVL.

The chain joins TRBV3-1 to TRBJ2-1. The germline V gene has CDR1 LGHDT and CDR2 YNNKEL (reference sequence). The CDR3 consists of 13 residues. CDR3 region: CASSGSSYNEQFF.

This clonotype is labeled medium-sized based on frequency. This chain connects TRBV29-1 to TRBJ2-1; the D call from TCRdb, TRBD2, cannot be confirmed without DNA. Germline V gene sequence: CDR1 SQVTM, CDR2 ANQGSEA. The CDR3 is made up of 12 amino acids. The CDR3 loop is CSVEDGGFQQFF.

J is TRBJ2-7 and V is TRBV29-1; checking the TCRdb D call of TRBD1 is not possible without DNA. This CDR3 has 14 amino acids. CDR1 SQVTM and CDR2 ANQGSEA come from the germline V gene. CDR3 amino acids: CSVEVRGLPYEQYF.

The chain uses TRBV28 and TRBJ2-1; TCRdb's D call, TRBD1, is unchecked because there is no DNA. The CDR3 contains 14 residues. Germline V gene sequence: CDR1 MDHEN, CDR2 SYDVKM. CDR3 region: CASSLIPGDNEQFF. Full variable domain (remainder filled in from reference TRBV28 and TRBJ2-1): DVKVTQSSRYLVKRTGEKVFLECVQDMDHENMFWYRQDPGLGLRLIYFSYDVKMKEKGDIPEGYSVSREKKERFSLILESASTNQTSMYLCASSLIPGDNEQFFGPGTRLTVL.

The chain recombines TRBV20-1 with TRBJ2-3; TCRdb names TRBD1, which stays unverified in the absence of DNA. CDR3 length: 14 amino acids. The germline gives CDR1 DFQATT, CDR2 SNEGSKA (reference sequence). Here the CDR3 reads CSARGGWSTDTQYF.

By frequency, this clonotype registers medium-sized (0.01 to 0.1%). V and J are TRBV6-5 and TRBJ2-3; TCRdb's D call, TRBD2, is unchecked because there is no DNA. The CDR3 has 18 residues. Germline assignment: CDR1 MNHEY and CDR2 SVGAGI. The CDR3 loop reads CASSYSGTSGVSTDTQYF.